One sample yielded the 19 T cell receptor beta chains listed below, sequenced in a study of blood T cell repertoires in COVID-19. Clones were read by immunoSEQ multiplex PCR, and TCRdb kept only the in-frame ones, dropping some. There are about 230,000 clones in the sample; roughly 80% occur only once, and 2.6% lies in the top ten. Sequenced material: peripheral blood. These receptors all come from a woman in her sixties or seventies with active or convalescent COVID-19.

The chain joins TRBV27 to TRBJ2-3; a possible D gene is TRBD2 (5 bases). The germline gives CDR1 MNHEY, CDR2 SMNVEV (reference sequence). This CDR3 is 17 amino acids long. Trimming left V 6 bases short and J 10 bases short, with 29 bases between. CDR3 bases: TGTGCCAGCAGGTCCGGGATAGGGTTGTCCCCCTCTCGCCCGCAGTATTTT. Translating gives CASRSGIGLSPSRPQYF.

The chain links TRBV11-3 to TRBJ2-3; a weak D match, TRBD2 (5 bases). The CDR3 is 18 residues long. Trimming took off 2 bases at V and 0 bases at J, with 18 bases between the two ends. CDR1 is SGHNT, CDR2 YENEEA, per germline. In DNA form, the CDR3 reads TGTGCCAGCAGCTTAAAACGAGGATCCGGAGGCAGCACAGATACGCAGTATTTT. As protein: CASSLKRGSGGSTDTQYF.

This chain joins TRBV18 and TRBJ2-4, with D unclear. The CDR3 has 14 amino acids. The germline V gene has CDR1 KGHSH and CDR2 LQKENI. The V gene lost 6 bases and the J gene lost 0 bases, with 9 bases spanning the gap. DNA of the CDR3: TGTGCCAGCTCCCCCGCGCTAGCCAAAAACATTCAGTACTTC. This sequence encodes CASSPALAKNIQYF.

The V and J genes are TRBV27 and TRBJ1-2, with D perhaps TRBD1 (6 bases). Germline CDR1 and CDR2: MNHEY and SMNVEV (reference sequence). The V end was cut by 0 bases, the J end by 8 bases, with 16 bases between. CDR3 length: 15 residues. In DNA form, the CDR3 reads TGTGCCAGCAGTTTATCGCGATACAGGGCGACGGGCTACACCTTC. Translating it yields CASSLSRYRATGYTF.

The chain employs TRBV10-1 and TRBJ2-2, with 8 bases fitting TRBD1. V gave up 2 bases and J gave up 3 bases; unmatched junction bases: 8. Germline V lookup: CDR1 WNHNN, CDR2 SYGVQD (reference sequence). The CDR3 runs 17 residues. The CDR3: CASSEVGRGPDTGELFF. The CDR3 nucleotides read TGCGCCAGCAGTGAGGTGGGCAGGGGGCCTGACACCGGGGAGCTGTTTTTT.

The chain recombines TRBV7-9 with TRBJ2-7; TRBD1 agrees at 8 bases. The ends lost 5 bases at V and 5 bases at J; junction bases unmatched: 5. Germline V gene data show CDR1 as SEHNR and CDR2 as FQNEAQ (reference sequence). The CDR3 runs 13 residues. CDR3 DNA sequence: TGTGCCAGCAGCCGACAGGGGTGGAACGAGCAGTACTTC. It specifies CASSRQGWNEQYF.

The chain combines TRBV7-9 with TRBJ2-5; no reliable D call. Trimming shortened V by 5 bases and J by 3 bases, and 13 bases separated the two germline ends. The CDR3 length is 14 residues. Germline V lookup: CDR1 SEHNR, CDR2 FQNEAQ (reference sequence). CDR3 DNA: TGTGCCAGCAGCCCTCCCCCAGGTGAAGAGACCCAGTACTTC. This sequence encodes CASSPPPGEETQYF. The whole variable domain, filled in from reference TRBV7-9 and TRBJ2-5, reads DTGVSQNPRHKITKRGQNVTFRCDPISEHNRLYWYRQTLGQGPEFLTYFQNEAQLEKSRLLSDRFSAERPKGSFSTLEIQRTEQGDSAMYLCASSPPPGEETQYFGPGTRLLVL.

The genes are TRBV9 and TRBJ1-3; no firm D call. CDR3 length: 16 amino acids. Germline CDR1 reads SGDLS; CDR2 reads YYNGEE. V lost 0 bases to trimming and J lost 0 bases, with 10 bases between them. CDR3 sequence reads: CASSVASGSSGNTIYF. In DNA, the CDR3 is TGTGCCAGCAGCGTAGCCAGTGGGAGCTCTGGAAACACCATATATTTT.

The chain links TRBV27 to TRBJ2-3, with 8 nucleotides matching TRBD1. Losses at the gene ends were 5 bases for V and 4 bases for J; bases not matched to a gene: 2. Germline CDR1 and CDR2: MNHEY and SMNVEV (reference sequence). CDR3 size: 13 residues. The DNA for the CDR3 is TGTGCCAGCAGTCTACAGGGGGCAGATACGCAGTATTTT. Amino acids: CASSLQGADTQYF.

The V gene is TRBV10-3, the J gene TRBJ1-2; 9 bases agree with TRBD1. V lost 6 bases to trimming and J lost 5 bases; unmatched junction nucleotides: 7. This CDR3 has 14 amino acids. Germline V CDR1 and CDR2: ENHRY, SYGVKD. The CDR3 region is CAIRPGQGPYGYTF. The CDR3 DNA follows: TGTGCCATCAGACCGGGACAGGGACCATATGGCTACACCTTC.

The chain carries TRBV28 and TRBJ1-2; 7 bases are a match to TRBD1. CDR1 and CDR2 from the germline V gene are MDHEN and SYDVKM. The length of the CDR3 is 15 residues. The J segment lost 4 bases and the V segment lost 7 bases, leaving 12 bases of the junction unmatched. CDR3 in DNA: TGTGCCAGCACCGACCGACAGGGAAGGGGCTATGGCTACACCTTC. This encodes CASTDRQGRGYGYTF.

The genes are TRBV28 and TRBJ1-2; the D gene is possibly TRBD1 (6 bases). Germline loops: CDR1 MDHEN, CDR2 SYDVKM. V shed 1 base and J shed 6 bases, with 9 bases lying between them. This CDR3 is 13 amino acids long. The CDR3 sequence is CASSLSQGNGYTF. The CDR3 bases are TGTGCCAGCAGTTTATCGCAGGGGAATGGCTACACCTTC.

A word on this clone: This sample includes further DNA sequences coding for the same CDR3. This chain joins TRBV7-2 and TRBJ1-5; D possibly corresponds to TRBD1 (5 bases). Germline CDR1 reads SGHTA; CDR2 reads FQGNSA. V was clipped by 4 bases and J by 5 bases, with 9 bases between them. The CDR3 runs 13 residues. Written as DNA, the CDR3 is TGTGCCAGCAGCTCTCAGGGTGATCAGCCCCAGCATTTT. Encoded protein: CASSSQGDQPQHF.

The V gene is TRBV9, the J gene TRBJ2-5; TRBD1 aligns across 10 bases. The CDR3 has 16 amino acids. Germline assignment: CDR1 SGDLS and CDR2 YYNGEE. Losses at the gene ends were 2 bases for V and 6 bases for J; bases not matched to a gene: 10. This CDR3 is CASSVSPGTGAKTQYF. The DNA for the CDR3 is TGTGCCAGCAGCGTCTCCCCCGGGACAGGGGCTAAGACCCAGTACTTC. Variable domain in full (rest from reference TRBV9 and TRBJ2-5): DSGVTQTPKHLITATGQRVTLRCSPRSGDLSVYWYQQSLDQGLQFLIQYYNGEERAKGNILERFSAQQFPDLHSELNLSSLELGDSALYFCASSVSPGTGAKTQYFGPGTRLLVL.

The chain carries TRBV9 and TRBJ2-7; TRBD1 agrees at 11 bases. The CDR3 runs 15 residues. V lost 3 bases, J lost 3 bases, and 5 bases stayed unmatched. The germline gives CDR1 SGDLS, CDR2 YYNGEE. CDR3 region: CASSARDRGIYEQYF. The CDR3 bases are TGTGCCAGCAGCGCCCGGGACAGGGGGATCTACGAGCAGTACTTC. Variable domain in full (rest from reference TRBV9 and TRBJ2-7): DSGVTQTPKHLITATGQRVTLRCSPRSGDLSVYWYQQSLDQGLQFLIQYYNGEERAKGNILERFSAQQFPDLHSELNLSSLELGDSALYFCASSARDRGIYEQYFGPGTRLTVT.

The chain joins TRBV18 to TRBJ2-5, with 8 positions matching TRBD1. The V segment lost 3 bases and the J segment 2 bases; nucleotides outside the gene matches: 8. Germline values: CDR1 KGHSH, CDR2 LQKENI. This CDR3 spans 16 amino acids. The CDR3 here is CASSPRGNRGQETQYF. The DNA for the CDR3 is TGTGCCAGCTCACCCCGCGGGAACAGGGGGCAAGAGACCCAGTACTTC. Combining the CDR3 with reference TRBV18 and TRBJ2-5 gives the whole variable domain NAGVMQNPRHLVRRRGQEARLRCSPMKGHSHVYWYRQLPEEGLKFMVYLQKENIIDESGMPKERFSAEFPKEGPSILRIQQVVRGDSAAYFCASSPRGNRGQETQYFGPGTRLLVL.

The gene calls are TRBV19 and TRBJ2-5; 8 bases match TRBD1. This CDR3 is 16 amino acids long. Germline-derived CDR1 and CDR2 are LNHDA and SQIVND (reference sequence). With V trimmed by 0 bases and J by 5 bases, 8 bases remained unmatched. CDR3 nucleotide sequence: TGTGCCAGTAGTATAGATCCCCCGGGACAGGCGGAGACCCAGTACTTC. Translating it yields CASSIDPPGQAETQYF.

This clone was observed a few times. The rearrangement joins TRBV3-1 (or the pseudogene TRBV3-2) to TRBJ2-5; TRBD2 aligns across 9 bases. This CDR3 has 16 residues. Germline trimming cut 1 base from V and 4 bases from J; bases unmatched to any gene: 7. CDR1 and CDR2 from the germline V gene are LGHDT and YNNKEL (reference sequence). DNA for the CDR3: TGTGCCAGCAGCCAAGCCGGACTAGCGCGAGGAGAGACCCAGTACTTC. Encoded protein: CASSQAGLARGETQYF.

The rearrangement uses TRBV4-3 and TRBJ2-1; 12 bases line up with TRBD2. Germline CDR1 and CDR2: LGHNA and YSLEER. The CDR3 contains 18 residues. V trimming: 4 bases; J trimming: 4 bases; junction bases outside the gene matches: 11. The CDR3 nucleotides read TGCGCCAGCAGCCTAGGGCTAGCGGGGGGGCGATCGTACAATGAGCAGTTCTTC. Translation gives CASSLGLAGGRSYNEQFF.